Listed here is a single T cell receptor beta chain. This specimen belongs to a study of blood T cell repertoires in COVID-19. At the level of the study: The United States, Italy and Spain were the sources of the acute and convalescent COVID-19 samples.

The participants were between about 18 and 90 years old and came from 24 US areas. All recovered Cohort 3 donors got two negative PCRs, got clearance, or saw symptom resolution. Sequencing used immunoSEQ multiplex PCR; TCRdb keeps in-frame clones, though not all of them. Altogether a few hundred thousand clones are present, about 90% being singletons, with the ten largest covering less than 0.75%. Sequencing input: PBMCs or T cells enriched from blood (not recorded which). The TCR comes from a young man who had recovered from COVID-19.

The CDR3 loop reads CASTPGPGVSSYEQYF. Written as DNA, the CDR3 is TGTGCCAGCACCCCCGGTCCGGGGGTCTCTTCCTACGAGCAGTACTTC. The chain is built from TRBV11-2 and TRBJ2-7; possibly TRBD2 for D (6 bases). Per the germline V gene, CDR1 is SGHAT and CDR2 is FQNNGV. The V and J ends lost 7 bases and 1 base respectively, with 20 bases between them. This CDR3 spans 16 amino acids.